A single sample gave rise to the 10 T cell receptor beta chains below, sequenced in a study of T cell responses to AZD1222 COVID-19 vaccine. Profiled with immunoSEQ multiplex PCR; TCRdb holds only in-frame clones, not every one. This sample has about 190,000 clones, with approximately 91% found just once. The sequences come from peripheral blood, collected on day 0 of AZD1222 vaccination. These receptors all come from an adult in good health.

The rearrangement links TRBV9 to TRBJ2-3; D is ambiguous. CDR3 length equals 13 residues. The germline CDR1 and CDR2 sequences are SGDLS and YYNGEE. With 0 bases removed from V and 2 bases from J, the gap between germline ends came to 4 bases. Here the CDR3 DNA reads TGTGCCAGCAGCGTAGCTTACACAGATACGCAGTATTTT. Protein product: CASSVAYTDTQYF.

The CDR3 nucleotides are TGTGCCAGCTCCTCGAGTAAGGGGTATAGCAATCAGCCCCAGCATTTT. Translation gives CASSSSKGYSNQPQHF. The chain employs TRBV6-6 and TRBJ1-5; D might be TRBD1 (5 bases). Germline CDR1 MNHNY, CDR2 SVGAGI (reference sequence). The CDR3 loop spans 16 amino acids. Trimming shortened V by 8 bases and J by 0 bases, and 17 bases separated the two germline ends.

The CDR3 nucleotides read TGCGCCAGCAGCGTAGACCCCGGGGGTCTCGCTCAGCCCCAGCATTTT. Protein sequence: CASSVDPGGLAQPQHF. This chain connects TRBV5-1 to TRBJ1-5, with a weak D call TRBD1 (5 bases). CDR3 length equals 16 residues. The V and J ends lost 4 bases and 6 bases respectively, with 20 bases between them. Germline CDR1 is SGHRS and CDR2 is YFSETQ.

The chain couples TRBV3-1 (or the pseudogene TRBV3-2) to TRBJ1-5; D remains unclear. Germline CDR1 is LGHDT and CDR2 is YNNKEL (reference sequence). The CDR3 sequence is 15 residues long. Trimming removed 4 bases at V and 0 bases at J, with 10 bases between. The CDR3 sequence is CASSLGQYSNQPQHF. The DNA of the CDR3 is TGTGCCAGCAGCCTAGGCCAGTATAGCAATCAGCCCCAGCATTTT.

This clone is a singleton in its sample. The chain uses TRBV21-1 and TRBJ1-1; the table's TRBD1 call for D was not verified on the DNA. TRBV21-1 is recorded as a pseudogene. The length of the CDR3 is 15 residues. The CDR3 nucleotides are TGTGCCAGCAGCATACGACAGGGGGCCGGCACTGAAGCTTTCTTT. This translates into CASSIRQGAGTEAFF.

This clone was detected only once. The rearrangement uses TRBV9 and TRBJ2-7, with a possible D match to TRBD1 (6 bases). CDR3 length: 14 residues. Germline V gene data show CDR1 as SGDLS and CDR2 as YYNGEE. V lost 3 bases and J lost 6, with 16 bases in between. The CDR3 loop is CASSAGTPAVEQYF. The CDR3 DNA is TGTGCCAGCAGCGCCGGGACACCCGCCGTCGAGCAGTACTTC. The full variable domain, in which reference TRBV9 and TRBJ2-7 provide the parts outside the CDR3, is DSGVTQTPKHLITATGQRVTLRCSPRSGDLSVYWYQQSLDQGLQFLIQYYNGEERAKGNILERFSAQQFPDLHSELNLSSLELGDSALYFCASSAGTPAVEQYFGPGTRLTVT.

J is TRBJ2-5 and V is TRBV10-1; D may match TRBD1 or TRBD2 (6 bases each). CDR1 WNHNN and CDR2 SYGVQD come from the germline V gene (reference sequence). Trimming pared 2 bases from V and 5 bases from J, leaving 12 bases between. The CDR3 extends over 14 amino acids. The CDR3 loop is CASSERGAWETQYF. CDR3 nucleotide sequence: TGCGCCAGCAGTGAGAGGGGGGCTTGGGAGACCCAGTACTTC.

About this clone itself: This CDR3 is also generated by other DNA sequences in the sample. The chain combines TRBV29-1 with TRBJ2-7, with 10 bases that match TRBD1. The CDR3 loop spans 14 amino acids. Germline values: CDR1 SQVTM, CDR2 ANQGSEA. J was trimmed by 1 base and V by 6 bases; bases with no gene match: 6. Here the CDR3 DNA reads TGCAGCGTCAGGACAGGGGGACGTTCCTACGAGCAGTACTTC. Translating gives CSVRTGGRSYEQYF.

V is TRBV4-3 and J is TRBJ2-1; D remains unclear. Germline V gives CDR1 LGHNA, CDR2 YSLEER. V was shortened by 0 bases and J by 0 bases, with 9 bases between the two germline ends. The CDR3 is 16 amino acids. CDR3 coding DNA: TGCGCCAGCAGCCAAGATAACTCTGGCTCCTACAATGAGCAGTTCTTC. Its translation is CASSQDNSGSYNEQFF.

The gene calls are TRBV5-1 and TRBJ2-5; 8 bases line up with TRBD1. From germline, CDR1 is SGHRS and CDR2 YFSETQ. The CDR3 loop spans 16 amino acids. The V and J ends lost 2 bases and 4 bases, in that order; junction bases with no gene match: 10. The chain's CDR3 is CASSFPGGAVGETQYF. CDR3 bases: TGCGCCAGCAGCTTTCCAGGGGGCGCGGTTGGAGAGACCCAGTACTTC.